This T cell receptor (beta chain) is drawn from a study of a mutant IDH1 vaccine in newly diagnosed glioma. Study information: An approximately 62% male, approximately 40% female split and a mean age of roughly 44 years characterized treated patients. Before enrollment, patients got radiotherapy alone, temozolomide alone, or mostly the combination. Study results and limitations: Pseudoprogression showed no apparent link to changes in top peripheral T cell clonotypes. In just under 95% of patients, immune responses induced by the vaccine occurred.

The time point is: baseline, week 1 (first vaccination visit). Treatment denoted: pre-vaccination baseline after standard-of-care therapy. Here immunoSEQ multiplex PCR was the method, and the copy in TCRdb shows in-frame clones only, minus some. The repertoire holds around 54,000 clones, with 70% to 90% as singletons. Looked up from germline, CDR1 is MNHNS and CDR2 is SASEGT. The CDR3 totals 16 residues. V lost 2 bases and J lost 4, with 17 bases in between. In regard to this clone: What it binds is not known.

Here the sequenced sample was PBMCs, taken from a glioma patient treated with radiotherapy, temozolomide or both. The chain has TRBV6-1 and TRBJ1-1; TRBD1 might be the D (5 bases). The sequence was obtained from a man aged 18 to 29 with glioma. The CDR3 DNA sequence: TGTGCCAGCAGTGAACCTATTACAGGTTGGGGCACTGAAGCTTTCTTT. Encoded protein: CASSEPITGWGTEAFF.